The text below deals with one T cell receptor (beta chain). Its cognate antigen has yet to be identified. The sample holds no much larger clone one base away, and base qualities are not on file. The data belong to a study of shared clonotypes between healthy human individuals (dated by TCRdb to 2020 to 2021). Describing the broader study: A couple of women and a few men aged 18 to 49 years were included in the cohort. The study deeply sequenced blood TCR repertoires of roughly five healthy adults to estimate repertoire size and the extent of clonotype sharing between individuals. Each donor's leukapheresis produced roughly between roughly 0.85 and 10 billion PBMCs. For each donor, CD4 naive and CD4 memory were each given three plates, CD8 naive was given two plates, and CD8 memory was given one plate. To increase sequencing depth and limit assay-specific biases, different laboratories used diverse techniques to prepare libraries and sequence TCR repertoires.

Healthy HIV-negative adults with no recently reported acute infections or vaccinations were included as donors. Only Caucasian adults living in Nashville, Tennessee, USA were represented among the donors. CD4+ T cells were enriched by magnetic negative selection; naive cells were then positively selected on CD45RA, and the negative fraction formed the memory subset. After blood collection by leukapheresis, PBMCs were isolated using Ficoll-Histopaque density gradient centrifugation and then cryopreserved in the vapor phase of liquid nitrogen. Purity and quantity of every magnetically sorted T cell population were checked by analytical flow cytometry. Genomic DNA was isolated from each sorted fraction and quantified by UV absorbance on a Nanodrop 2000c. Results and caveats for the whole study, not just this receptor: Sampling was limited to blood, and TCR repertoires in tissue likely differ from TCR repertoires in blood. Sharing across several donors was observed for about 5% of naive CD4, 3.5% of naive CD8, roughly 2.3% of memory CD4, and around 0.4% of memory CD8 clonotypes. Based on pairwise subsampling, the degree of clonotype sharing among donors was expected to be affected by sequencing depth. Because the study included only a small number of donors, the genetic and exposure-history diversity represented was limited. Higher generation probabilities were observed for clonotypes shared by all four sorted-subset donors than for non-shared clonotypes. Naive subsets generally had larger estimated clonotype richness than memory subsets. Rarefaction of sorted-subset datasets indicated incomplete sequencing despite the large sequencing depth.

TCR CDR3 regions were amplified from genomic DNA by multiplex PCR using the deep immunoSEQ assay. For each cell subset, the extracted genomic DNA was distributed evenly across all wells of several immunoSEQ 96-well plates, and each plate served as one replicate. Each replicate PCR for sorted subsets received approximately 200 ng genomic DNA, equal to about 30,000 T cell genomes. The purified libraries were quantified using a Qubit 3.0 fluorometer, sized with a Bioanalyzer 2100, and then quantified again using the KAPA Library Quantification kit. A separate single-read 150-cycle Illumina NextSeq 550 flow cell was used to sequence each immunoSEQ 96-well plate. Under the source paper's analysis protocol: The immunoSEQ output contained only junctional sequences without quality scores, so filtering could not match that applied to full-length reads. Sequences were annotated with PyIR, a Python wrapper for IgBLAST v1.9, and V/J genes and CDR3 were assigned using IMGT germline references. Reads were removed for weak V/J assignments (E-value above 1e-6), missing CDR3, stop codons, out-of-frame junctions, or ambiguous translated residues. V3J clonotypes were defined by identical inferred V gene, J gene, and CDR3 amino acid sequence. The percentage overlap between two repertoires was calculated by dividing the number of shared unique clonotypes by the size of the smaller repertoire. Repertoire richness was assessed with RTK rarefaction, the Chao1 estimator, and Recon v2.1 estimates of unobserved clonotypes. For all TCRbeta clonotypes obtained by the gDNA method from a handful of donors, generation probabilities were computed with OLGA. In its TCRdb copy, this immuneACCESS table keeps in-frame sequences only and misses some clones. Where compared with another copy, unresolved V genes explain less than half of these, and the others have no known cause. The V and J calls and the clone size are those of that table, but D and trimming were determined from the DNA. This sample comprises over a million clones, roughly 70% of them detected only once. The leading ten clones occupy 1.5% of the sample.

CDR1 is given as SGHRS and CDR2 as YFSETQ, both from the germline V gene. Trimming removed 6 bases from V and 3 bases from J; the gene matches leave 9 bases unexplained. From the cysteine up to the phenylalanine, the CDR3 has a length of 15 residues. Just the 45-base CDR3 DNA is kept, in frame starting at base 1. This sequence uses TRBV5-1 and TRBJ1-1, with 9 central nucleotides matching TRBD1. What was sequenced was memory CD4+ T cells sorted from blood. The sample's cell subset or site label, decoded: CD45RA-negative fraction. This sequence originates from a man aged 18 to 29 in good health. The CDR3 protein sequence reads: CASKTGGGVDTEAFF. The nucleotide sequence reads as follows: TGCGCCAGCAAGACAGGGGGAGGGGTGGACACTGAAGCTTTCTTT.